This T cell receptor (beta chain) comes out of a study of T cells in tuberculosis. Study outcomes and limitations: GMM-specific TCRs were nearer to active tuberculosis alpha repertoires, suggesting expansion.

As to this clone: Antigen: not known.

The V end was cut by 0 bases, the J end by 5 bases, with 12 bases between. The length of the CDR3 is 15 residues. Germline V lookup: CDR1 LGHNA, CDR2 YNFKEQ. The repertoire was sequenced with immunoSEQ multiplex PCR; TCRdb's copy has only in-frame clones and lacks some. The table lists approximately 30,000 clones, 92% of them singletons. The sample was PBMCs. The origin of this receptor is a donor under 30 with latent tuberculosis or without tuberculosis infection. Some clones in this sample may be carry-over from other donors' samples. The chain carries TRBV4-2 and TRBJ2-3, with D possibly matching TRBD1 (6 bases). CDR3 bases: TGTGCCAGCAGCCAAGACCGGAGCAGGGGAGATACGCAGTATTTT. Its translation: CASSQDRSRGDTQYF.